The 30 T cell receptor beta chains listed next were all sequenced from one sample in a study of control samples from healthy donors and cancer patients. Here immunoSEQ multiplex PCR was the method, and the copy in TCRdb shows in-frame clones only, minus some. The sample consists of 65,000 to 100,000 clones, about 89% of them appearing once. The sample consisted of blood. The receptors stem from a man aged 50-60 years in good health.

There are a few counts of this clone. The V call is TRBV30, the J call TRBJ1-4; D ambiguous. Trimming pared 2 bases from V and 10 bases from J, leaving 14 bases between. Germline V CDR1 and CDR2: GTSNPN, SVGIG (reference sequence). The CDR3 sequence is 13 residues long. The CDR3 loop reads CAWSTPLGGKLFF. The CDR3 DNA is TGTGCCTGGAGTACGCCACTTGGCGGAAAACTGTTTTTT.

In the case of this clone: A junction end diverges from the germline sequence, so it may reflect a read error. The chain couples TRBV7-2 to TRBJ2-2, with 7 bases lining up with TRBD2. The germline gives CDR1 SGHTA, CDR2 FQGNSA. CDR3 length: 15 residues. The CDR3 DNA reads TGTGCCAGCAGCTGGACGGGGGGAATCACCGGAGAGCTGTTTTTT. Protein product: CASSWTGGITGELFF.

The chain links TRBV5-1 to TRBJ1-2, with 8 bases that match TRBD1. The germline V gene encodes CDR1 SGHRS and CDR2 YFSETQ. This CDR3 is built from 14 residues. The J segment lost 6 bases and the V segment lost 0 bases, leaving 4 bases of the junction unmatched. The CDR3 spells CASSLDQGANGYTF. The CDR3 coding sequence is TGCGCCAGCAGCTTGGACCAGGGGGCGAATGGCTACACCTTC. The full variable domain, completed using reference TRBV5-1 and TRBJ1-2, is KAGVTQTPRYLIKTRGQQVTLSCSPISGHRSVSWYQQTPGQGLQFLFEYFSETQRNKGNFPGRFSGRQFSNSRSEMNVSTLELGDSALYLCASSLDQGANGYTFGSGTRLTVV.

The CDR3, as DNA: TGTGCCAGCAGCCAGAGCGAGACCCAGTACTTC. Amino acid sequence: CASSQSETQYF. The chain has TRBV3-1 (or the pseudogene TRBV3-2) and TRBJ2-5, with D uncertain. The length of the CDR3 is 11 residues. Germline CDR1 and CDR2: LGHDT and YNNKEL (reference sequence). V shed 3 bases and J shed 5 bases, with 4 bases lying between them.

The chain recombines TRBV19 with TRBJ1-2; 10 positions match TRBD1. The CDR3 covers 16 residues. The germline V gene encodes CDR1 LNHDA and CDR2 SQIVND (reference sequence). Losses at the gene ends were 6 bases for V and 4 bases for J; bases not matched to a gene: 11. The CDR3 DNA sequence: TGTGCCAGTAGCTTGACAGGGGGCGCGTCAGGCTATGGCTACACCTTC. Protein: CASSLTGGASGYGYTF.

The V call is TRBV30, the J call TRBJ2-7; D uncertain. There are 12 residues in the CDR3. Looked up from germline, CDR1 is GTSNPN and CDR2 is SVGIG (reference sequence). The ends were cut back, 2 bases at V and 6 bases at J, with 11 bases in the middle. The CDR3, as DNA: TGTGCCTGGAGTCTCGACCTCCCCGAGCAGTACTTC. As protein: CAWSLDLPEQYF. The complete variable domain, with remaining parts taken from reference TRBV30 and TRBJ2-7, reads SQTIHQWPATLVQPVGSPLSLECTVEGTSNPNLYWYRQAAGRGLQLLFYSVGIGQISSEVPQNLSASRPQDRQFILSSKKLLLSDSGFYLCAWSLDLPEQYFGPGTRLTVT.

This clone was observed a single time. V and J are TRBV19 and TRBJ1-2; 9 positions match TRBD1. The CDR3 is made up of 16 amino acids. Germline values: CDR1 LNHDA, CDR2 SQIVND (reference sequence). After removal of 2 bases from V and 4 bases from J, the junction contained 8 bases not matched to a gene. DNA for the CDR3: TGTGCCAGTAGTATACTCAAGGGGACAGGGATCTATGGCTACACCTTC. It yields the protein CASSILKGTGIYGYTF.

The chain links TRBV5-1 to TRBJ2-5; the D call may be TRBD1 or TRBD2 (5 bases each). The CDR3 runs to 14 residues. Germline V CDR1 and CDR2: SGHRS, YFSETQ. Trimming shortened V by 0 bases and J by 4 bases, and 10 bases separated the two germline ends. This CDR3 reads CASSLDGGRETQYF. CDR3 nucleotides: TGCGCCAGCAGCTTGGATGGGGGAAGAGAGACCCAGTACTTC.

This chain connects TRBV29-1 to TRBJ2-2; tentatively, D is TRBD1 (7 bases). Looked up from germline, CDR1 is SQVTM and CDR2 is ANQGSEA. The CDR3 totals 14 residues. The V gene lost 2 bases and the J gene lost 6 bases, with 13 bases spanning the gap. The CDR3 bases are TGCAGCGTTGAACGTCAGGGGGGCCCCGGGGAGCTGTTTTTT. This codes for CSVERQGGPGELFF.

The CDR3 reads CASSTGAKGEAFF. The CDR3 bases are TGTGCCAGCAGTACCGGGGCCAAGGGTGAAGCTTTCTTT. This chain joins TRBV7-3 and TRBJ1-1, with D possibly TRBD1 on 5 matching bases. The CDR3 runs to 13 residues. Germline values: CDR1 SGHTA, CDR2 FQGTGA. Trimming pared 6 bases from V and 7 bases from J, leaving 15 bases between.

The genes are TRBV5-1 and TRBJ2-7; 7 bases match TRBD1. Germline V gene sequence: CDR1 SGHRS, CDR2 YFSETQ. V was pared by 0 bases and J by 1 base, with 4 bases of the junction left unmatched. This CDR3 spans 15 amino acids. CDR3 coding DNA: TGCGCCAGCAGCTTGGTTGCAGGGGGTTCCTACGAGCAGTACTTC. This gives the protein CASSLVAGGSYEQYF.

J is TRBJ1-5 and V is TRBV4-3, with D unclear. There are 16 residues in the CDR3. Looked up from germline, CDR1 is LGHNA and CDR2 is YSLEER. The V end was cut by 0 bases, the J end by 5 bases, with 14 bases between. This CDR3 reads CASSQDEQQTYQPQHF. The CDR3 DNA follows: TGCGCCAGCAGCCAAGATGAGCAACAGACCTATCAGCCCCAGCATTTT.

J is TRBJ2-3 and V is TRBV19, with 9 nucleotides matching TRBD1. The CDR3 is made up of 13 amino acids. The J segment lost 6 bases and the V segment lost 9 bases, leaving 7 bases of the junction unmatched. CDR1 is LNHDA, CDR2 SQIVND, per germline (reference sequence). DNA of the CDR3: TGTGCCAGGCGTGACAGGGGGGGGGATACGCAGTATTTT. Residues: CARRDRGGDTQYF. Combining the CDR3 with reference TRBV19 and TRBJ2-3 gives the whole variable domain DGGITQSPKYLFRKEGQNVTLSCEQNLNHDAMYWYRQDPGQGLRLIYYSQIVNDFQKGDIAEGYSVSREKKESFPLTVTSAQKNPTAFYLCARRDRGGDTQYFGPGTRLTVL.

The V gene is TRBV5-1, the J gene TRBJ2-5, with D unresolved. The CDR3 covers 14 residues. CDR1 and CDR2 from the germline V gene are SGHRS and YFSETQ. V was shortened by 0 bases and J by 5 bases, with 11 bases between the two germline ends. The CDR3, as DNA: TGCGCCAGCAGCTTGGGCTATGTGGGGGAGACCCAGTACTTC. Protein sequence: CASSLGYVGETQYF.

A single count supports this clone. This chain uses TRBV4-1 with TRBJ2-7, with TRBD1 identical over 7 bases. In germline, CDR1 is MGHRA, CDR2 YSYEKL. The V and J ends lost 0 bases and 6 bases, in that order; junction bases with no gene match: 8. This CDR3 has 15 amino acids. The CDR3 reads CASSQDSDRVSEQYF. CDR3 DNA sequence: TGCGCCAGCAGCCAAGACTCCGACAGGGTATCCGAGCAGTACTTC.

The chain employs TRBV5-4 and TRBJ2-3; 7 nucleotides align to TRBD2. This CDR3 contains 15 residues. CDR1 and CDR2 from the germline V gene are SGHNT and YYREEE (reference sequence). After removal of 0 bases from V and 3 bases from J, the junction contained 4 bases not matched to a gene. CDR3 region: CASSLGISGTDTQYF. CDR3 DNA sequence: TGTGCCAGCAGCTTGGGCATTAGCGGGACAGATACGCAGTATTTT.

This clone was recorded once. This chain connects TRBV6-2 or TRBV6-3 to TRBJ2-2, with 14 bases fitting TRBD2. CDR3 length: 19 residues. After removal of 4 bases from V and 7 bases from J, the junction contained 14 bases not matched to a gene. Per germline, CDR1 MNHEY and CDR2 SVGEGT. The CDR3 DNA is TGTGCCAGCAGTTTCGGACTAGCGGGAGGACGGCGGACTGACGGGGAGCTGTTTTTT. This codes for CASSFGLAGGRRTDGELFF.

This chain uses TRBV7-9 with TRBJ1-1; a weak D match, TRBD1 (5 bases). Germline-derived CDR1 and CDR2 are SEHNR and FQNEAQ (reference sequence). The CDR3 contains 14 residues. V lost 7 bases and J lost 3, with 15 bases in between. In DNA form, the CDR3 reads TGTGCCAGCACGTCACAGGAAATGTACACTGAAGCTTTCTTT. Its translation: CASTSQEMYTEAFF.

This rearrangement joins TRBV7-3 to TRBJ2-2; 7 positions match TRBD2. V lost 2 bases, J lost 7 bases, and 16 bases stayed unmatched. CDR1 is SGHTA and CDR2 is FQGTGA in the germline V gene. The CDR3 sequence is 18 residues long. The CDR3 nucleotides read TGTGCCAGCAGCTTACGAGTCTCCCTCCGCGGGGGTGGCGGGGAGCTGTTTTTT. Protein: CASSLRVSLRGGGGELFF.

This chain connects TRBV6-5 to TRBJ1-4; 9 bases match TRBD1. The CDR3 loop spans 13 amino acids. V dropped 6 bases and J dropped 10; count of bases not matched to a gene: 6. Per germline, CDR1 MNHEY and CDR2 SVGAGI. CDR3 nucleotides: TGTGCCAGCAGGGGACAGGGTGCAGGAAAACTGTTTTTT. Amino acid sequence: CASRGQGAGKLFF.

CDR3 amino acids: CASSSPKTSGREQYF. CDR3 bases: TGTGCCAGCAGTTCCCCGAAGACTAGCGGGAGGGAGCAGTACTTC. This chain uses TRBV6-2 or TRBV6-3 with TRBJ2-7; 13 nucleotides align to TRBD2. This CDR3 has 15 residues. Per germline, CDR1 MNHEY and CDR2 SVGEGT. Trimming took 4 bases from V and 7 from J; bases not matched to a gene: 7.

The chain combines TRBV7-2 with TRBJ1-6; TRBD1 aligns across 10 bases. In germline, CDR1 is SGHTA, CDR2 FQGNSA. V was pared by 0 bases and J by 10 bases, with 6 bases of the junction left unmatched. The CDR3 extends over 16 amino acids. The CDR3 nucleotides read TGTGCCAGCAGCTTAGCGGCGGGACAGGGGAGGTCACCCCTCCACTTT. Encoded protein: CASSLAAGQGRSPLHF.

V and J are TRBV10-3 and TRBJ2-1; D may match TRBD1 or TRBD2 (6 bases each). Germline CDR1 is ENHRY and CDR2 is SYGVKD. Trimming took off 6 bases at V and 10 bases at J, with 19 bases between the two ends. This CDR3 has 14 amino acids. The chain's CDR3 is CAIRRGVGDLEQFF. CDR3 bases: TGTGCCATCAGGAGGGGGGTGGGAGATCTAGAGCAGTTCTTC.

This chain links TRBV6-5 with TRBJ1-2, with unresolved D. Trimming took off 6 bases at V and 2 bases at J, with 16 bases between the two ends. The CDR3 has 15 residues. Germline CDR1 reads MNHEY; CDR2 reads SVGAGI. The CDR3 DNA reads as TGTGCCAGCAGGGTCTTGGAGGGATCCAACTATGGCTACACCTTC. This gives the protein CASRVLEGSNYGYTF.

In its sample, this clone was seen a few times. The chain employs TRBV24-1 and TRBJ2-3; D remains ambiguous. Trimming stripped 0 bases from V and 0 bases from J, with 9 bases between. The V gene's germline CDR1 is KGHDR and CDR2 SFDVKD. This CDR3 has 16 residues. This chain's CDR3 is CATSDLGTPSTDTQYF. DNA for the CDR3: TGTGCCACCAGTGATTTGGGTACACCTAGCACAGATACGCAGTATTTT.

The J gene is TRBJ1-4, the V gene TRBV5-1, with D perhaps matching TRBD1 (5 bases). The CDR3 is 12 amino acids. V gave up 9 bases and J gave up 7 bases, with 13 bases separating them. From germline, CDR1 is SGHRS and CDR2 YFSETQ. The CDR3 loop is CATKTQVEKLFF. The CDR3 DNA reads TGCGCCACCAAGACACAGGTTGAAAAACTGTTTTTT.

The V call is TRBV3-1 (or the pseudogene TRBV3-2), the J call TRBJ1-1; weak D call: TRBD1 (5 bases). Trimming left V 2 bases short and J 2 bases short, with 15 bases between. This CDR3 has 16 amino acids. The germline CDR1 and CDR2 sequences are LGHDT and YNNKEL (reference sequence). The CDR3 loop reads CASSQRQGHRNTEAFF. The DNA for the CDR3 is TGTGCCAGCAGCCAAAGGCAGGGCCATCGAAACACTGAAGCTTTCTTT.

The rearrangement joins TRBV15 to TRBJ2-1, with D possibly called TRBD1 or TRBD2 (5 bases each). This CDR3 spans 14 amino acids. V was trimmed by 5 bases and J by 7 bases, leaving 15 bases between them. CDR1 and CDR2 (germline): LNHNV, YYDKDF (reference sequence). The CDR3 is CATSPSWGKNEQFF. CDR3 coding DNA: TGTGCCACCAGCCCGAGCTGGGGGAAAAATGAGCAGTTCTTC.

The chain combines TRBV29-1 with TRBJ1-1; D not resolved. The CDR3 has 13 amino acids. Germline V gene data show CDR1 as SQVTM and CDR2 as ANQGSEA. The V end was cut by 2 bases, the J end by 1 base, with 8 bases between. CDR3 protein: CSVETQTNTEAFF. The CDR3 DNA reads as TGCAGCGTTGAAACACAGACGAACACTGAAGCTTTCTTT.

The gene calls are TRBV27 and TRBJ2-7; D gene ambiguous. CDR3 length: 14 amino acids. Trimming removed 7 bases from V and 0 bases from J, with 13 bases in between. Looked up from germline, CDR1 is MNHEY and CDR2 is SMNVEV (reference sequence). The chain's CDR3 is CASKHGPSSYEQYF. CDR3 DNA sequence: TGTGCCAGCAAGCACGGACCCAGCTCCTACGAGCAGTACTTC.